The 15 T cell receptor beta chains reported below all come from one sample, sequenced in a study of blood T cells in healthy people across ages. Then a second PCR, running about 6 to 11 cycles, was carried out with a sample-barcoded 5' primer and a J-beta primer mix. A single record per CDR3 protein comes from TCRdb applying MiXCR to the 5' RACE reads. The sample consists of about 500,000 distinct CDR3 sequences, around 24% of them appearing once. Separately, the same data were catalogued under a study of T cells of mothers and their children.

Source material: blood. These receptors all stem from a boy aged 10-17 years in good health.

This clonotype showed up just a few times. J is TRBJ2-7 and V is TRBV20-1; TRBD2 matches at 11 bases. Germline CDR1 reads DFQATT; CDR2 reads SNEGSKA (reference sequence). V shed 6 bases, J shed 6 bases, and the junction held 7 bases outside the gene matches. The CDR3 has 13 residues. CDR3: CSAVTSGVGEQYF. The CDR3 nucleotides read TGCAGTGCCGTGACTAGCGGGGTCGGCGAGCAGTACTTC.

This rearrangement joins TRBV12-5 to TRBJ2-4; 9 bases are shared with TRBD1. The CDR3 has 13 amino acids. J was trimmed by 7 bases and V by 3 bases; bases with no gene match: 1. CDR1 and CDR2 from the germline V gene are LGHNT and FRNRAP. The CDR3 sequence: CASGFGTGNIQYF. The CDR3 DNA reads as TGTGCTAGTGGTTTCGGGACAGGGAACATTCAGTACTTC. Looking up the rest from reference TRBV12-5 and TRBJ2-4 gives the full variable domain: DARVTQTPRHKVTEMGQEVTMRCQPILGHNTVFWYRQTMMQGLELLAYFRNRAPLDDSGMPKDRFSAEMPDATLATLKIQPSEPRDSAVYFCASGFGTGNIQYFGAGTRLSVL.

This clonotype has just a few counts. The chain uses TRBV4-3 and TRBJ2-5, with D possibly being TRBD2 (5 bases). The J call may be in error: the DNA end matches TRBJ2-1 better. Germline lookup yields CDR1 LGHNA and CDR2 YSLEER. The CDR3 runs 13 residues. The CDR3 region has the DNA TGCGCCAGCAGCCAAGAAACTCGGGGTTCGCAGTTCTTC. This translates into CASSQETRGSQFF.

The V gene is TRBV5-5, the J gene TRBJ2-7; 7 bases line up with TRBD2. Germline-derived CDR1 and CDR2 are SGHKS and YYEKEE (reference sequence). This CDR3 has 14 residues. Trimming took 0 bases from V and 5 from J; bases not matched to a gene: 5. CDR3 amino acids: CASSLVSSGNEQYF. For the CDR3, the DNA is TGTGCCAGCAGCTTGGTCTCTAGCGGTAACGAGCAGTACTTC. Combining the CDR3 with reference TRBV5-5 and TRBJ2-7 gives the whole variable domain DAGVTQSPTHLIKTRGQQVTLRCSPISGHKSVSWYQQVLGQGPQFIFQYYEKEERGRGNFPDRFSARQFPNYSSELNVNALLLGDSALYLCASSLVSSGNEQYFGPGTRLTVT.

This clonotype was counted between two and nine times. This rearrangement joins TRBV6-1 to TRBJ2-7, with TRBD1 matching over 9 bases. CDR3 length: 15 residues. The J segment lost 5 bases and the V segment lost 1 base, leaving 6 bases of the junction unmatched. CDR1 MNHNS and CDR2 SASEGT come from the germline V gene. The CDR3 nucleotides are TGTGCCAGCAGTGAAGTCTGGGACAGGGCCCACGAGCAGTACTTC. This codes for CASSEVWDRAHEQYF.

The chain joins TRBV2 to TRBJ2-5, with a weak D call TRBD1 (5 bases). The CDR3 sequence is 13 residues long. The germline V gene has CDR1 SNHLY and CDR2 FYNNEI. Trimming stripped 10 bases from V and 5 bases from J, with 17 bases between. The CDR3 protein is CATTPGNGETQYF. In DNA, the CDR3 is TGTGCCACCACCCCAGGGAACGGTGAGACCCAGTACTTC.

This clonotype appeared a few times. This sequence joins TRBV5-1 and TRBJ2-6; weak D call: TRBD1 (6 bases). The CDR3 contains 16 residues. Germline V gene sequence: CDR1 SGHRS, CDR2 YFSETQ. The germline V and J ends were trimmed by 4 bases and 0 bases, with 11 bases remaining between them. CDR3 amino acids: CASSGPDSSGANVLTF. The CDR3 DNA is TGCGCCAGCAGCGGACCGGACAGCTCTGGGGCCAACGTCCTGACTTTC.

This clonotype appeared a few times. The chain is built from TRBV28 and TRBJ2-7, with D perhaps given as TRBD1 or TRBD2 (5 bases each). Trimming took off 6 bases at V and 8 bases at J, with 14 bases between the two ends. From germline, CDR1 is MDHEN and CDR2 SYDVKM. This CDR3 has 12 amino acids. The CDR3 region is CASSPGGGKQYF. The CDR3, as DNA: TGTGCCAGCAGCCCGGGTGGGGGAAAGCAGTACTTC.

This clonotype was seen more than once but under ten times. J is TRBJ2-7 and V is TRBV7-2; D gene unclear. The ends were cut back, 4 bases at V and 0 bases at J, with 13 bases in the middle. The CDR3 spans 15 residues. Per germline, CDR1 SGHTA and CDR2 FQGNSA. The DNA for the CDR3 is TGTGCCAGCAGCTCCCGGGCCAGTATCTCCTACGAGCAGTACTTC. Encoded protein: CASSSRASISYEQYF.

This clonotype has only a few counts. The gene calls are TRBV7-2 and TRBJ2-3; D may be TRBD1 or TRBD2 (7 bases each). The ends were cut back, 3 bases at V and 0 bases at J, with 13 bases in the middle. CDR1 is SGHTA and CDR2 is FQGNSA in the germline V gene. The CDR3 has 16 residues. The CDR3 nucleotides read TGTGCCAGCAGCTTGGGGAGGGGGCCTAGCACAGATACGCAGTATTTT. Translated: CASSLGRGPSTDTQYF.

The gene calls are TRBV28 and TRBJ1-1; D ambiguous. Trimming stripped 1 base from V and 4 bases from J, with 10 bases between. The CDR3 spans 14 residues. From germline, CDR1 is MDHEN and CDR2 SYDVKM. CDR3 in DNA: TGTGCCAGCAGTTTATACGCAGTGGGCACTGAAGCTTTCTTT. Amino acids: CASSLYAVGTEAFF.

This clonotype has just a few counts. V and J are TRBV28 and TRBJ2-3; perhaps TRBD1 as D (5 bases). The CDR3 sequence is 14 residues long. V shed 1 base and J shed 4 bases, with 9 bases lying between them. CDR1 MDHEN and CDR2 SYDVKM come from the germline V gene. CDR3 sequence: CASSLFPGSDTQYF. CDR3 bases: TGTGCCAGCAGTTTATTTCCAGGGTCAGATACGCAGTATTTT.

The chain recombines TRBV20-1 with TRBJ1-2, with D tentatively TRBD1 (6 bases). Trimming stripped 2 bases from V and 6 bases from J, with 13 bases between. Looked up from germline, CDR1 is DFQATT and CDR2 is SNEGSKA (reference sequence). The CDR3 is 13 amino acids. The CDR3 protein is CSARWTATHGYTF. The CDR3 DNA reads TGCAGTGCTAGATGGACAGCCACCCATGGCTACACCTTC.

Only a few counts were recorded for this clonotype. The chain is built from TRBV20-1 and TRBJ2-5, with TRBD2 matching over 10 bases. The closer fit of TRBJ2-1 to the DNA end suggests the J call may be wrong. Germline loops: CDR1 DFQATT, CDR2 SNEGSKA (reference sequence). The CDR3 runs 17 residues. The CDR3 protein is CSAPGPLLAGVYNEQFF. The DNA for the CDR3 is TGCAGTGCTCCAGGCCCCTTGCTAGCGGGGGTCTACAATGAGCAGTTCTTC.

This rearrangement joins TRBV10-3 to TRBJ2-3, with 12 bases matching TRBD2. The V and J ends lost 11 bases and 5 bases, in that order; junction bases with no gene match: 5. CDR3 length: 13 amino acids. Germline assignment: CDR1 ENHRY and CDR2 SYGVKD. CDR3 loop: CAAQLAGGDTQYF. CDR3 DNA: TGTGCCGCACAACTAGCGGGGGGAGATACGCAGTATTTT.